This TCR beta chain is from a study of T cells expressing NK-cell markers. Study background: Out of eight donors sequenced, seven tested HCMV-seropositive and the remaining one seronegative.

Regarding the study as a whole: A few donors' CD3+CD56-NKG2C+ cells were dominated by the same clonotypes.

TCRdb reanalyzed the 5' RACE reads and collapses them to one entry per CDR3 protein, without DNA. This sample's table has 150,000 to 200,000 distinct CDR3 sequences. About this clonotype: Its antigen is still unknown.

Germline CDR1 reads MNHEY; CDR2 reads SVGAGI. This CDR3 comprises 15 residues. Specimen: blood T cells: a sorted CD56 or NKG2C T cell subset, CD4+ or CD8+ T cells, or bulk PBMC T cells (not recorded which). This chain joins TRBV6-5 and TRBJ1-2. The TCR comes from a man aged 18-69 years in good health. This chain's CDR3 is CASTFMANTNYGYTF.